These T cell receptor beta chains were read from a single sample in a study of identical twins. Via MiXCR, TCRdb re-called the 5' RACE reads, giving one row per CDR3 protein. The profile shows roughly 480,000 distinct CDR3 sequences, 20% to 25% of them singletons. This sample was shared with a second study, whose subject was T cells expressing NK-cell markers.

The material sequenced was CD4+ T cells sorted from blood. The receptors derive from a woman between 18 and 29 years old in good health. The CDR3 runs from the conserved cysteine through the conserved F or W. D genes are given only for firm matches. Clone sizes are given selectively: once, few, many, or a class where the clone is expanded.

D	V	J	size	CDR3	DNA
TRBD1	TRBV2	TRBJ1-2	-	CASGQGTVGGYTF	TGTGCCAGCGGACAGGGCACGGTTGGTGGCTACACCTTC
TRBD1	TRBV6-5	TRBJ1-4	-	CASSSIRTGTEKLFF	TGTGCCAGCAGTTCAATAAGGACAGGGACCGAAAAACTGTTTTTT
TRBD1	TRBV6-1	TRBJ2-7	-	CASSHGTGAEQYF	TGTGCCAGCAGTCATGGGACAGGGGCCGAGCAGTACTTC
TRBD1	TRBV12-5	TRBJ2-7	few	CASGPGTGVDEQYF	TGTGCTAGTGGCCCCGGGACAGGGGTCGACGAGCAGTACTTC
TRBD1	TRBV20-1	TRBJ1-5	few	CSARETGGRQPQHF	TGCAGTGCTAGGGAGACAGGGGGCAGGCAGCCCCAGCATTTT
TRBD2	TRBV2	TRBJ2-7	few	CASSLLAGYGGEQYF	TGTGCCAGCAGTCTACTAGCGGGATACGGGGGCGAGCAGTACTTC
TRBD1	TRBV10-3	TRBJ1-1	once	CAISAGQTANTEAFF	TGTGCCATCAGCGCGGGACAGACGGCAAACACTGAAGCTTTCTTT
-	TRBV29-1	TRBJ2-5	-	CSVDTGLETQYF	TGCAGCGTTGATACAGGGCTGGAGACCCAGTACTTC
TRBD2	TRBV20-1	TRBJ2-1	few	CSASPPGRGEVQVQFF	TGCAGTGCTAGCCCACCCGGGAGGGGGGAAGTTCAAGTGCAGTTCTTC
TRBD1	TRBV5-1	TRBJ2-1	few	CASSSSIDPGQGNNEQFF	TGCGCCAGCAGCTCTTCTATAGACCCGGGACAGGGGAACAATGAGCAGTTCTTC
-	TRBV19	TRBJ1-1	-	CASSILREGVTEAFF	TGTGCCAGTAGTATTCTCCGGGAAGGGGTGACTGAAGCTTTCTTT
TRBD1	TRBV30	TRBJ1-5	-	CAWGGQGDQPQHF	TGTGCCTGGGGGGGACAGGGGGATCAGCCCCAGCATTTT
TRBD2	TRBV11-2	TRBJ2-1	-	CASSLGTSGSLRSYNEQFF	TGTGCCAGCAGCTTAGGAACTAGCGGGAGTCTAAGGTCCTACAATGAGCAGTTCTTC
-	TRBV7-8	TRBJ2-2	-	CASSFLVGTPGELFF	TGTGCCAGCAGCTTTCTAGTGGGGACGCCCGGGGAGCTGTTTTTT